The sequence of this TCR beta chain was determined in a study of shared clonotypes between healthy human individuals. Profiled with immunoSEQ multiplex PCR; TCRdb holds only in-frame clones, not every one. The sample has roughly 1.4 million clones, approximately 98.5% seen once. Material: naive CD4+ T cells sorted from blood. As to subset: CD45RA+ positively selected. This TCR came from a man aged 30 to 39 in good health.

CDR3 bases: TGTGCCAGCAGCTTGGGCGGGGACCTCGGGGAGACCCAGTACTTC. Translated: CASSLGGDLGETQYF. The chain combines TRBV5-4 with TRBJ2-5; D perhaps matches TRBD2 (6 bases). There are 15 residues in the CDR3. Looked up from germline, CDR1 is SGHNT and CDR2 is YYREEE (reference sequence). V lost 0 bases and J 5 bases, leaving 14 bases between the germline ends.